Listed below are T cell receptor beta chains from one sample, sequenced in a study of beta chain features in type 1 diabetes. Only in-frame clones appear in the TCRdb table, and some are missing; sequencing was by immunoSEQ multiplex PCR. Counted here are approximately 140,000 clones, 9% occurring once; the ten biggest clones make up over 0.6%. Material: central memory CD4+ T cells from blood. These receptors were collected from a man aged 30-40 years with type 1 diabetes. The CDR3 runs from the conserved cysteine through the conserved F or W. D genes are given only for firm matches. Clone sizes are given selectively: once, few, many, or a class where the clone is expanded.

j_call clone_size d_call v_call cdr3_nt cdr3_aa
TRBJ1-1 - - TRBV7-3 TGTGCCAGCAGCTTATTCGGGAACACTGAAGCTTTCTTT CASSLFGNTEAFF
TRBJ1-2 few TRBD1 TRBV11-2 TGTGCCAGCAGCGAACCGGGACAGTACGGATACACCTTC CASSEPGQYGYTF
TRBJ1-6 few TRBD1 TRBV30 TGTGCCTGCCCCTCGACAGGGGTTAAATCACCCCTCCACTTT CACPSTGVKSPLHF
TRBJ2-5 - TRBD2 TRBV5-4 TGTGCCAGCAGTAGGGACTACTCCGAAGAGACCCAGTACTTC CASSRDYSEETQYF
TRBJ2-1 - - TRBV4-3 TGCGCCAGCAGCCCCGAGCCCGGTCTAGGCAATGAGCAGTTCTTC CASSPEPGLGNEQFF
TRBJ1-1 few - TRBV29-1 TGCAGCGCCAGGGGGAACACTGAAGCTTTCTTT CSARGNTEAFF
TRBJ1-2 - TRBD1 TRBV15 TGTGCCACCAGCAGACCTATCGGACAGGGCTTAGGCTACACCTTC CATSRPIGQGLGYTF
TRBJ2-3 few - TRBV7-9 TGTGCCAGCAGCCCCTCGGCAGATACGCAGTATTTT CASSPSADTQYF
TRBJ2-7 - - TRBV5-1 TGCGCCAGCAGCTTACTTATAGACGAGCAGTACTTC CASSLLIDEQYF
TRBJ2-3 few - TRBV5-4 TGTGCCAGCAGCCTCGCAGGGCTGGGGACAGATACGCAGTATTTT CASSLAGLGTDTQYF
TRBJ2-5 few - TRBV9 TGTGCCAGCAGCGTAGGGCCAGGAGCGGTGGAGACCCAGTACTTC CASSVGPGAVETQYF
TRBJ2-3 - TRBD1 TRBV18 TGTGCCAGCTCACCACGGGGACAGGGGCGAGGAGATACGCAGTATTTT CASSPRGQGRGDTQYF
TRBJ1-2 - - TRBV7-2 TGTGCCAGCAGCCTAGAGGGGTATGGCTACACCTTC CASSLEGYGYTF
TRBJ1-3 - - TRBV30 TGTGCCTGGAGCATGACAGGAACTGGAAACACCATATATTTT CAWSMTGTGNTIYF
TRBJ2-1 few TRBD2 TRBV9 TGTGCCAGCAGCTCCCAGACGGGGGGAATGAATGAGCAGTTCTTC CASSSQTGGMNEQFF
TRBJ2-4 - TRBD1 TRBV18 TGTGCCAGCTCACCTGGGACAGACCCGAAAAACATTCAGTACTTC CASSPGTDPKNIQYF
TRBJ2-1 few - TRBV30 TGTGCCTGGAGCGCGAGAGGAAAGCAGTTCTTC CAWSARGKQFF
TRBJ1-1 - - TRBV2 TGTGCCAGCAGGGTCGGCGAGGACACTGAAGCTTTCTTT CASRVGEDTEAFF
TRBJ2-1 few TRBD1 TRBV2 TGTGCCAGCAGCTTTGGACAGGACAATGAGCAGTTCTTC CASSFGQDNEQFF